Below, 14 T cell receptor beta chains from the same sample are listed, as sequenced in a study of T cell repertoires in cytomegalovirus infection. Their recognized antigens are unknown. TCRdb processed the reads anew with MiXCR; each CDR3 protein has one entry. The repertoire holds 900,000 to 950,000 distinct CDR3 sequences, with under 40% as singletons. The sample here was cultured CD8+ T cells from PBMCs, taken from culture after CMV antigen stimulation. The source is a human donor in good health (CMV status not recorded). Some clones in this sample may be carry-over from other donors' samples.

In this sample, this clonotype turned up a few times. V and J are TRBV15 and TRBJ2-5; perhaps D is TRBD1 or TRBD2 (6 bases each). The V and J ends lost 0 bases and 5 bases respectively, with 16 bases between them. The germline CDR1 and CDR2 sequences are LNHNV and YYDKDF (reference sequence). This CDR3 contains 16 residues. This chain's CDR3 is CATSREGGLAWETQYF. Written as DNA, the CDR3 is TGTGCCACCAGCAGAGAAGGGGGGCTAGCGTGGGAGACCCAGTACTTC.

J is TRBJ1-1 and V is TRBV19; no clear D gene. Germline CDR1 is LNHDA and CDR2 is SQIVND (reference sequence). The CDR3 contains 15 residues. The V gene lost 0 bases and the J gene lost 4 bases, with 12 bases spanning the gap. CDR3 protein: CASSIDLRQVTEAFF. CDR3 in DNA: TGTGCCAGTAGTATAGATCTAAGACAAGTCACTGAAGCTTTCTTT.

This clonotype was found a few times. The chain uses TRBV4-1 and TRBJ2-1; 10 bases match TRBD2. Germline V gene data show CDR1 as MGHRA and CDR2 as YSYEKL. CDR3 size: 15 residues. The J segment lost 6 bases and the V segment lost 4 bases, leaving 6 bases of the junction unmatched. Here the CDR3 DNA reads TGCGCCAGCAGCCTCCTAGCGGGGGAAACCAATGAGCAGTTCTTC. This translates into CASSLLAGETNEQFF.

The V and J genes are TRBV4-3 and TRBJ2-2; tentatively, D is TRBD2 (7 bases). The germline CDR1 and CDR2 sequences are LGHNA and YSLEER. Trimming took off 4 bases at V and 4 bases at J, with 13 bases between the two ends. There are 15 residues in the CDR3. The CDR3 region is CASSPRGAGTGELFF. The CDR3 region has the DNA TGCGCCAGCAGCCCCCGGGGGGCGGGCACCGGGGAGCTGTTTTTT.

The rearrangement joins TRBV9 to TRBJ2-1; no firm D call. The V end lost 0 bases, the J end lost 4 bases, and 11 bases lay between the germline ends. The V gene's germline CDR1 is SGDLS and CDR2 YYNGEE. The CDR3 is made up of 15 amino acids. CDR3 residues: CASSVESHGYNEQFF. CDR3 coding DNA: TGTGCCAGCAGCGTAGAATCCCATGGATACAATGAGCAGTTCTTC.

There are a few counts of this clonotype. The chain employs TRBV27 and TRBJ2-7; 7 nucleotides align to TRBD1. Trimming cost V 4 bases and J 3 bases; bases outside gene matches: 6. The CDR3 extends over 14 amino acids. Germline CDR1 MNHEY, CDR2 SMNVEV (reference sequence). CDR3 residues: CASSYGQEVYEQYF. The CDR3 bases are TGTGCCAGCAGTTATGGACAGGAGGTCTACGAGCAGTACTTC.

There are a few counts of this clonotype. The rearrangement uses TRBV4-1 and TRBJ2-3; D remains ambiguous. Looked up from germline, CDR1 is MGHRA and CDR2 is YSYEKL. Between the trimmed V and J ends, which lost 4 bases and 4 bases, there was a span of 12 bases. The CDR3 consists of 14 residues. The CDR3, as DNA: TGCGCCAGCAGCCCCGAGGCAAGGGCAGATACGCAGTATTTT. Translating it yields CASSPEARADTQYF.

The rearrangement joins TRBV5-6 to TRBJ2-5; 11 bases are shared with TRBD1. In germline, CDR1 is SGHDT, CDR2 YYEEEE. CDR3 length: 13 residues. The J segment lost 7 bases and the V segment lost 4 bases, leaving 3 bases of the junction unmatched. The CDR3 loop reads CASSSGTGGTQYF. CDR3 coding DNA: TGTGCCAGCAGCAGCGGGACAGGGGGGACCCAGTACTTC.

V and J are TRBV20-1 and TRBJ1-2; D remains unclear. CDR3 length equals 13 residues. From germline, CDR1 is DFQATT and CDR2 SNEGSKA (reference sequence). With 1 base removed from V and 4 bases from J, the gap between germline ends came to 10 bases. DNA of the CDR3: TGCAGTGCTAGAGCATATGAGACCTATGGCTACACCTTC. This encodes CSARAYETYGYTF.

This clonotype has just a few counts. The rearrangement joins TRBV12-3 or TRBV12-4 to TRBJ2-5; the D is unclear. The CDR3 totals 15 residues. Between the trimmed V and J ends, which lost 3 bases and 5 bases, there was a span of 16 bases. Written as DNA, the CDR3 is TGTGCCAGCAGTTTCGAGGTCCCCCAATGGGAGACCCAGTACTTC. It is translated as CASSFEVPQWETQYF.

This clonotype was recorded a few times. This sequence joins TRBV5-4 and TRBJ2-1; TRBD2 agrees at 15 bases. V lost 1 base to trimming and J lost 3 bases; unmatched junction nucleotides: 11. The germline CDR1 and CDR2 sequences are SGHNT and YYREEE (reference sequence). This CDR3 is built from 20 residues. The CDR3 spells CASSLTGLAGGPEFYNEQFF. The DNA of the CDR3 is TGTGCCAGCAGCTTGACGGGACTAGCGGGGGGCCCGGAATTCTACAATGAGCAGTTCTTC.

The chain employs TRBV7-2 and TRBJ1-1; D is perhaps TRBD1 (5 bases). Trimming stripped 3 bases from V and 10 bases from J, with 15 bases between. CDR3 size: 13 residues. Per the germline V gene, CDR1 is SGHTA and CDR2 is FQGNSA. The CDR3 here is CASSFWGLRGAFF. Here the CDR3 DNA reads TGTGCCAGCAGCTTTTGGGGCCTGAGGGGAGCTTTCTTT.

This clonotype was seen only a few times. The chain couples TRBV7-9 to TRBJ2-6; D is undetermined. Germline CDR1 reads SEHNR; CDR2 reads FQNEAQ (reference sequence). The CDR3 totals 16 residues. Trimming left V 5 bases short and J 0 bases short, with 11 bases between. CDR3 loop: CASSPVHSSGANVLTF. Written as DNA, the CDR3 is TGTGCCAGCAGCCCTGTCCATAGCTCTGGGGCCAACGTCCTGACTTTC.

The V call is TRBV14, the J call TRBJ2-7; TRBD2 aligns across 10 bases. CDR1 and CDR2 (germline): SGHDN, FVKESK. The CDR3 loop spans 16 amino acids. J was trimmed by 3 bases and V by 1 base; bases with no gene match: 6. In nucleotides, the CDR3 is TGTGCCAGCAGCCAAGCAGCAGCGGGGGGGCTCTACGAGCAGTACTTC. Translated, it gives CASSQAAAGGLYEQYF.